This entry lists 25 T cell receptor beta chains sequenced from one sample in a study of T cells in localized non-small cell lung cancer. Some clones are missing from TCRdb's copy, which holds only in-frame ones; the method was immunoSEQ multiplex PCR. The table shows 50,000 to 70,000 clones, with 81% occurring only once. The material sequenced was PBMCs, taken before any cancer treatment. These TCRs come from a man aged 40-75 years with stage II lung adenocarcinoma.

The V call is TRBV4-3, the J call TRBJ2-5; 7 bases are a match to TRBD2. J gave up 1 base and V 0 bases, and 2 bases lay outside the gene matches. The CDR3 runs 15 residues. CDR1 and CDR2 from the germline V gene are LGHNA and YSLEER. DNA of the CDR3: TGCGCCAGCAGCCAAGATGGGAGGGGCCAAGAGACCCAGTACTTC. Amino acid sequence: CASSQDGRGQETQYF.

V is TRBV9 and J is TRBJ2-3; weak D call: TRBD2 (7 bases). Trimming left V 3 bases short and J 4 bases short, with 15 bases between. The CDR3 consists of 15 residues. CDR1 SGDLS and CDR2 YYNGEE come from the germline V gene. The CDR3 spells CASSGFGGQADTQYF. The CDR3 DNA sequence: TGTGCCAGCAGCGGATTCGGGGGGCAGGCAGATACGCAGTATTTT.

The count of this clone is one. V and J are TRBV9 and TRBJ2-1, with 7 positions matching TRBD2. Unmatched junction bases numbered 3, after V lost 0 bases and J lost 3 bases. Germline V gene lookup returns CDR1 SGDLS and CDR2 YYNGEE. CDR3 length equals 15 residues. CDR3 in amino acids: CASSVGTRSYNEQFF. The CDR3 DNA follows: TGTGCCAGCAGCGTAGGGACTAGAAGCTACAATGAGCAGTTCTTC.

This CDR3 is CASSLYGRVGEKLFF. Here the CDR3 DNA reads TGTGCCAGCAGCTTGTATGGCAGGGTGGGTGAAAAACTGTTTTTT. The chain carries TRBV5-8 and TRBJ1-4; perhaps TRBD1 as D (5 bases). The CDR3 covers 15 residues. V shed 1 base and J shed 7 bases, with 14 bases lying between them. Germline-derived CDR1 and CDR2 are SGHTS and YDEGEE.

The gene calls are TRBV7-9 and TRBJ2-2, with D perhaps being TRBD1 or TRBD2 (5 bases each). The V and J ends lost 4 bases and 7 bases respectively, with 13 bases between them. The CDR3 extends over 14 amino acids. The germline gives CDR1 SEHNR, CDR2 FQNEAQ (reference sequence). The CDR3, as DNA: TGTGCCAGCAGCTGGGACGGGGTTGGCGGGGAGCTGTTTTTT. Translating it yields CASSWDGVGGELFF.

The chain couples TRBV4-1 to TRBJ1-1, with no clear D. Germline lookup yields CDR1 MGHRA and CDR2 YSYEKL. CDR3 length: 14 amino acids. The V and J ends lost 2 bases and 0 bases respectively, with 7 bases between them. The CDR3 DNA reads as TGCGCCAGCAGCCAATTCCCGTTGAACACTGAAGCTTTCTTT. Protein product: CASSQFPLNTEAFF.

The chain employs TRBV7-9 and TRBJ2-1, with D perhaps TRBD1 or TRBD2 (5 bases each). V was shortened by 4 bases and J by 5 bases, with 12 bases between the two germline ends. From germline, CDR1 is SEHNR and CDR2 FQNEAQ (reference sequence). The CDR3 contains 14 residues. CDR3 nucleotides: TGTGCCAGCAGCTCAGGGACCGTGCACAATGAGCAGTTCTTC. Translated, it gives CASSSGTVHNEQFF.

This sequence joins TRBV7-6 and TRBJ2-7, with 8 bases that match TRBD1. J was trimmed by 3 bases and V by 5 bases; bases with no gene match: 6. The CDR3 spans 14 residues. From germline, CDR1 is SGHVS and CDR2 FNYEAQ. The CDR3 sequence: CASSAGQGSYEQYF. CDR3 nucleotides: TGTGCCAGCAGCGCTGGACAGGGAAGCTACGAGCAGTACTTC.

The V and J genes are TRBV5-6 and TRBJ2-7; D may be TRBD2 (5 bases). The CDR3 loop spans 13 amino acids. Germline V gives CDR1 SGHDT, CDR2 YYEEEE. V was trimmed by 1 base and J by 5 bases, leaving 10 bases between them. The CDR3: CASSLPGGHEQYF. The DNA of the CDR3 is TGTGCCAGCAGCTTGCCGGGCGGGCACGAGCAGTACTTC.

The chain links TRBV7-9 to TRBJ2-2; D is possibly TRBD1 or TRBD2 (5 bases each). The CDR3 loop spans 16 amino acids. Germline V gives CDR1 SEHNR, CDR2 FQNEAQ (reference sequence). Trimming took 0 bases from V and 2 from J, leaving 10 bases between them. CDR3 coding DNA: TGTGCCAGCAGCTTAGCAAGGGGAGTAAACACCGGGGAGCTGTTTTTT. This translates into CASSLARGVNTGELFF.

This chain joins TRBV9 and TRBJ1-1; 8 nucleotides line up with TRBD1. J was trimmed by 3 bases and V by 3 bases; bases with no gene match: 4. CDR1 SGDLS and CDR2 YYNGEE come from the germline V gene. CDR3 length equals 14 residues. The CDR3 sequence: CASSGTGKDTEAFF. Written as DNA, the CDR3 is TGTGCCAGCAGCGGGACAGGGAAGGACACTGAAGCTTTCTTT. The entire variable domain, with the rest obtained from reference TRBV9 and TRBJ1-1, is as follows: DSGVTQTPKHLITATGQRVTLRCSPRSGDLSVYWYQQSLDQGLQFLIQYYNGEERAKGNILERFSAQQFPDLHSELNLSSLELGDSALYFCASSGTGKDTEAFFGQGTRLTVV.

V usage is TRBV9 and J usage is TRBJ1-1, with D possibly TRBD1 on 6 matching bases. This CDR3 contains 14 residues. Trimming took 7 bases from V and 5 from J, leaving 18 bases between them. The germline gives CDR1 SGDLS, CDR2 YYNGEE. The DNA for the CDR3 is TGTGCCAGCGGATCCGGGGGGGCCCTAACTGAAGCTTTCTTT. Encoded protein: CASGSGGALTEAFF.

In DNA form, the CDR3 reads TGTGCCAGCAAGCCCCCCGGCAGTTCTGGAAACACCATATATTTT. Protein sequence: CASKPPGSSGNTIYF. V and J are TRBV28 and TRBJ1-3; D remains ambiguous. The CDR3 spans 15 residues. Trimming stripped 7 bases from V and 1 base from J, with 14 bases between. From germline, CDR1 is MDHEN and CDR2 SYDVKM.

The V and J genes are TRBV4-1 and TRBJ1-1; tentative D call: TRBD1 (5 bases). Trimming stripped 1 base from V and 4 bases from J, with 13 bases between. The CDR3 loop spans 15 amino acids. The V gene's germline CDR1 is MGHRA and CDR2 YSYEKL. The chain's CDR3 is CASSQVNPGGTEAFF. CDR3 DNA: TGCGCCAGCAGCCAAGTAAACCCTGGGGGCACTGAAGCTTTCTTT.

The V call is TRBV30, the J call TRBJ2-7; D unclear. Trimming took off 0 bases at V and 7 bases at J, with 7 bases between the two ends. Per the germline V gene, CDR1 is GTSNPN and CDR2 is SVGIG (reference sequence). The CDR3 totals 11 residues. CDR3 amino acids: CAWSVGLEQYF. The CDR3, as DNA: TGTGCCTGGAGTGTAGGTCTAGAGCAGTACTTC.

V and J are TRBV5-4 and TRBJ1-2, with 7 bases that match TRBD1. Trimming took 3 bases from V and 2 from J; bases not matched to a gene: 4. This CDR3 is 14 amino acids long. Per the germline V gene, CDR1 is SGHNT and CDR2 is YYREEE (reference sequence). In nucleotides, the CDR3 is TGTGCCAGCAGCTGGCAGGGGGGGAACTATGGCTACACCTTC. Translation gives CASSWQGGNYGYTF.

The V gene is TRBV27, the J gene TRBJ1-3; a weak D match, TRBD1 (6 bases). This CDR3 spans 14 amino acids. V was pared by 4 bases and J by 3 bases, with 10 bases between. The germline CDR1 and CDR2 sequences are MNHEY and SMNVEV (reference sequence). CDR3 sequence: CASSSGAGGNTIYF. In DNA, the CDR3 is TGTGCCAGCAGTTCAGGGGCCGGTGGAAACACCATATATTTT.

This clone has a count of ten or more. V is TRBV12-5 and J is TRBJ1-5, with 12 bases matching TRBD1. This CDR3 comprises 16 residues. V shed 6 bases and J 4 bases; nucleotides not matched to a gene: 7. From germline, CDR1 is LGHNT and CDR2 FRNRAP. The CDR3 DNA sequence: TGTGCTAGTGGGACGGGACAGGGGGCTGGAAATCAGCCCCAGCATTTT. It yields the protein CASGTGQGAGNQPQHF. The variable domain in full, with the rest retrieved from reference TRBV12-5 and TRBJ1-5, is DARVTQTPRHKVTEMGQEVTMRCQPILGHNTVFWYRQTMMQGLELLAYFRNRAPLDDSGMPKDRFSAEMPDATLATLKIQPSEPRDSAVYFCASGTGQGAGNQPQHFGDGTRLSIL.

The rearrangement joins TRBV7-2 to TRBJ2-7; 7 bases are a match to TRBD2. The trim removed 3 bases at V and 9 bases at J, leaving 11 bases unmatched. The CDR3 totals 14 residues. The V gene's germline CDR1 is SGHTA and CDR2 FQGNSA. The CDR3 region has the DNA TGTGCCAGCAGCTTTGGGGAGGGCCAGCGCGGGCAGTACTTC. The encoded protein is CASSFGEGQRGQYF.

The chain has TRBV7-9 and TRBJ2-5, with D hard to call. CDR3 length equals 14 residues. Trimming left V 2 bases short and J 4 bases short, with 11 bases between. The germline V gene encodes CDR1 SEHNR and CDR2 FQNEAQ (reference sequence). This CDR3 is CASSLPGRVETQYF. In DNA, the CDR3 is TGTGCCAGCAGCTTACCCGGACGGGTAGAGACCCAGTACTTC.

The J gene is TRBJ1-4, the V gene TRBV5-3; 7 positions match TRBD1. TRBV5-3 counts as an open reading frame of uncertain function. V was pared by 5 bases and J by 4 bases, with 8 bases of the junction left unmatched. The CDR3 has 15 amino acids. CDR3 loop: CARRDDREINEKLFF. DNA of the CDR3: TGTGCCAGAAGGGATGACAGGGAGATTAATGAAAAACTGTTTTTT.

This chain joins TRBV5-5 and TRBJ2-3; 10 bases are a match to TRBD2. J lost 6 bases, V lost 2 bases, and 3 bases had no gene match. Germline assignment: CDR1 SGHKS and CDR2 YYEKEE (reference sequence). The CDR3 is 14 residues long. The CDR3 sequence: CASSFGAGGDTQYF. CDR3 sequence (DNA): TGTGCCAGCAGCTTCGGAGCGGGAGGGGATACGCAGTATTTT.

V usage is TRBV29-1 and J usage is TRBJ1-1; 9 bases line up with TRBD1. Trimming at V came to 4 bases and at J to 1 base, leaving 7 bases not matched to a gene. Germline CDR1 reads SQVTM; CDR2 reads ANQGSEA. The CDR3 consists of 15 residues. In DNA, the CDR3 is TGCAGCGTTGTAAGAGACAGGGGGAGGAACACTGAAGCTTTCTTT. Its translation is CSVVRDRGRNTEAFF. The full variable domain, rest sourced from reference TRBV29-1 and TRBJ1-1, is SAVISQKPSRDICQRGTSLTIQCQVDSQVTMMFWYRQQPGQSLTLIATANQGSEATYESGFVIDKFPISRPNLTFSTLTVSNMSPEDSSIYLCSVVRDRGRNTEAFFGQGTRLTVV.

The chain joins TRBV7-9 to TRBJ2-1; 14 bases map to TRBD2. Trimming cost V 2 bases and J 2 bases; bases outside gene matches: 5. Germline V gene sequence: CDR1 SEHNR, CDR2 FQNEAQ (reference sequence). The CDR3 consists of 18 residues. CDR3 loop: CASSLRTSGRIPYNEQFF. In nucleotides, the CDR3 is TGTGCCAGCAGCTTACGGACTAGCGGGAGGATCCCCTACAATGAGCAGTTCTTC.

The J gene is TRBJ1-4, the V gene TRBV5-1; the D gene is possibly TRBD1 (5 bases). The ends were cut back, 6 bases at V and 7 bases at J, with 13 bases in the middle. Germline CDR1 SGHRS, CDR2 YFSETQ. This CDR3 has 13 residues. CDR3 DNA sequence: TGCGCCAGCACCAGTCTCGGGGGTGAAAAACTGTTTTTT. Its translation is CASTSLGGEKLFF.